This T cell receptor beta chain was sequenced in a study of blood T cell repertoires in COVID-19. Study overall: Whether acute or convalescent, the COVID-19 samples came from the United States, Italy and Spain.

In the original processing: Using reference gene primer amplification, nucleated cell counts were estimated. Only in-frame clones appear in the TCRdb table, and some are missing; sequencing was by immunoSEQ multiplex PCR. V and J calls and clone size are as listed in that table; D and trimming were resolved from the DNA. The table lists around 300,000 clones, about nine tenths of them singletons, with about 1.7% in the top ten. This clone was found once. The CDR3 is 15 amino acids. Germline V gene sequence: CDR1 PRHDT, CDR2 FYEKMQ (reference sequence). Unmatched junction bases numbered 9, after V lost 3 bases and J lost 6 bases. Everyone who took part was roughly 18 to 89 years old, and they came from over 20 US areas. Cohort placement rested on clinical history that participants reported themselves.

Sequencing used PBMCs or T cells enriched from blood (not recorded which). V usage is TRBV13 and J usage is TRBJ2-7, with TRBD1 matching over 9 bases. This sequence originates from a woman aged 40 to 55 who had recovered from COVID-19. CDR3 residues: CASSFPSRQGVEQYF. CDR3 in DNA: TGTGCCAGCAGCTTCCCCTCTAGACAGGGGGTCGAGCAGTACTTC. Based on the CDR3 plus reference TRBV13 and TRBJ2-7, the full variable domain is AAGVIQSPRHLIKEKRETATLKCYPIPRHDTVYWYQQGPGQDPQFLISFYEKMQSDKGSIPDRFSAQQFSDYHSELNMSSLELGDSALYFCASSFPSRQGVEQYFGPGTRLTVT.